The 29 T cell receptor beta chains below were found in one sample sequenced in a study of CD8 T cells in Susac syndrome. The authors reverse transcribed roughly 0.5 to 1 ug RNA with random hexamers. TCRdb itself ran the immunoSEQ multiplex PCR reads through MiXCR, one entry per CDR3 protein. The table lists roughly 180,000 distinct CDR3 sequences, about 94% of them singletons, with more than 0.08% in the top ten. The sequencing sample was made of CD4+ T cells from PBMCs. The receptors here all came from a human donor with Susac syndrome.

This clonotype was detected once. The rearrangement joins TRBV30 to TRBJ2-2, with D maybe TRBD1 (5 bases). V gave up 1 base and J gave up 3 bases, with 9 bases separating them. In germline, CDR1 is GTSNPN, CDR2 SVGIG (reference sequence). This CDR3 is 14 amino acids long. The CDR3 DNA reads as TGTGCCTGGAGTGGCAGGGTGGACACCGGGGAGCTGTTTTTT. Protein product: CAWSGRVDTGELFF.

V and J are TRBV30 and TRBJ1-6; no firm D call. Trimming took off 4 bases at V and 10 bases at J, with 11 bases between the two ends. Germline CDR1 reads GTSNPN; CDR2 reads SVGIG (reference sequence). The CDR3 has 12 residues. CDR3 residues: CAWTRAMSPLHF. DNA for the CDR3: TGTGCCTGGACACGGGCCATGTCACCCCTCCACTTT.

Here the CDR3 reads CASSPDRDSNYGYTF. CDR3 DNA sequence: TGTGCCAGCAGCCCCGATCGGGACAGTAACTATGGCTACACCTTC. V and J are TRBV7-3 and TRBJ1-2, with TRBD1 matching 7 bases. CDR1 SGHTA and CDR2 FQGTGA come from the germline V gene. J gave up 1 base and V 5 bases, and 7 bases lay outside the gene matches. This CDR3 has 15 amino acids.

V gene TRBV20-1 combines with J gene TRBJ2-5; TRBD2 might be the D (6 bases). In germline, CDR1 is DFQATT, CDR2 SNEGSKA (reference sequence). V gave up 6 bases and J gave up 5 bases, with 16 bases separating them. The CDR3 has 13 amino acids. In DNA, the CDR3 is TGCAGTGCCCGGCGGGGTCTTGGGGAGACCCAGTACTTC. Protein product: CSARRGLGETQYF.

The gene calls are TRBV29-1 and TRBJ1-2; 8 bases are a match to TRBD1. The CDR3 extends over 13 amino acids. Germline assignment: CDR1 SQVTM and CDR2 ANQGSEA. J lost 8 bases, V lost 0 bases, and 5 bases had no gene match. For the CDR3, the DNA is TGCAGCGTTGAAGACCCGGGACAGGCAGGCTACACCTTC. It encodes CSVEDPGQAGYTF.

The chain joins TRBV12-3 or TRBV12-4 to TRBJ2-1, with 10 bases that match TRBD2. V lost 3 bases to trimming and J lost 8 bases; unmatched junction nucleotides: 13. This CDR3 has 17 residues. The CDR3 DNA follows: TGTGCCAGCAGTTTCCCCGCCAGCGGGAGGGCCATGGATGAGCAGTTCTTC. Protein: CASSFPASGRAMDEQFF.

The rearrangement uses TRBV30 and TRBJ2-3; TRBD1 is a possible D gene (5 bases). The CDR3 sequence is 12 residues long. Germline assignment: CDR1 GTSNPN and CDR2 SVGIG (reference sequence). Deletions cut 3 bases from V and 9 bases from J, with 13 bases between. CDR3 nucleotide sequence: TGTGCCTGGAGCACACAGGCTGAAACGCAGTATTTT. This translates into CAWSTQAETQYF.

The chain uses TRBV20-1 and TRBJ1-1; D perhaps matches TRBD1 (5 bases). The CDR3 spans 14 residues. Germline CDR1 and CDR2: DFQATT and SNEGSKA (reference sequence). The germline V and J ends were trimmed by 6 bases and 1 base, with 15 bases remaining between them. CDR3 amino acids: CSAGARGWNTEAFF. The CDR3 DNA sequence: TGCAGTGCAGGGGCTCGAGGGTGGAACACTGAAGCTTTCTTT.

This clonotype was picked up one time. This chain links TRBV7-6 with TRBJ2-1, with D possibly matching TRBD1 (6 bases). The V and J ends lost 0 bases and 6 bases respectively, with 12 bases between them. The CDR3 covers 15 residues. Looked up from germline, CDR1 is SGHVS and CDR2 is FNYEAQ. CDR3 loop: CASSLALGQSNEQFF. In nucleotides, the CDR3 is TGTGCCAGCAGCTTAGCGCTTGGACAGAGCAATGAGCAGTTCTTC.

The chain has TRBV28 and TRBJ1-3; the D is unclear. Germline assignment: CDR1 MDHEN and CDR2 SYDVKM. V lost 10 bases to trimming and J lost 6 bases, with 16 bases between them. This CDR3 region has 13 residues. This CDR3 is CATYLRASNTIYF. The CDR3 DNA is TGTGCCACTTACTTACGAGCGTCAAACACCATATATTTT. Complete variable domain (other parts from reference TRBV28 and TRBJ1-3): DVKVTQSSRYLVKRTGEKVFLECVQDMDHENMFWYRQDPGLGLRLIYFSYDVKMKEKGDIPEGYSVSREKKERFSLILESASTNQTSMYLCATYLRASNTIYFGEGSWLTVV.

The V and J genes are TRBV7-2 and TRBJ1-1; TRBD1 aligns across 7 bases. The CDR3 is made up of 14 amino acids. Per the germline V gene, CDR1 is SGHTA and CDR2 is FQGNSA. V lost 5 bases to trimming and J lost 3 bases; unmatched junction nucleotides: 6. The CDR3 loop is CASSPRGADTEAFF. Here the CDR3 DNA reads TGTGCCAGCAGCCCCAGGGGGGCGGACACTGAAGCTTTCTTT.

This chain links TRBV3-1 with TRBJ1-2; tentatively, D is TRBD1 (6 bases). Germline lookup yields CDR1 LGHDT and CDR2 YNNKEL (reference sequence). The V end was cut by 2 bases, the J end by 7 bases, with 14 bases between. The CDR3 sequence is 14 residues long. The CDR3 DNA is TGTGCCAGCAGCCAAAATGGGGGGGCGAGTGGCTACACCTTC. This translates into CASSQNGGASGYTF.

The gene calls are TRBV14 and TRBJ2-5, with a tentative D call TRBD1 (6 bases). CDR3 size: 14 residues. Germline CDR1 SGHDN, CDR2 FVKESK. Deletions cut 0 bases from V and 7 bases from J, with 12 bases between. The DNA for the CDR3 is TGTGCCAGCAGCCAAGATCTGGGGGCGGGGACCCAGTACTTC. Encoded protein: CASSQDLGAGTQYF.

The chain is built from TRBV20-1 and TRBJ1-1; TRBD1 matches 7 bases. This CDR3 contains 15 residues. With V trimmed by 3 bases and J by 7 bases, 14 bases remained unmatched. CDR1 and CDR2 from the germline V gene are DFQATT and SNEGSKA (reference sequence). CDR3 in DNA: TGCAGTGCTAGTTGGGAGAACAGGGGTGGGATTGAAGCTTTCTTT. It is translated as CSASWENRGGIEAFF.

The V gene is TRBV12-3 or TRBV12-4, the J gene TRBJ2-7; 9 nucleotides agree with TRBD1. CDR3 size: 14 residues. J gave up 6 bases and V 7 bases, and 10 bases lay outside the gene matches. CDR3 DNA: TGTGCCAGCACCCCATTGGGACAGGGTCTCGAGCAGTACTTC. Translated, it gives CASTPLGQGLEQYF.

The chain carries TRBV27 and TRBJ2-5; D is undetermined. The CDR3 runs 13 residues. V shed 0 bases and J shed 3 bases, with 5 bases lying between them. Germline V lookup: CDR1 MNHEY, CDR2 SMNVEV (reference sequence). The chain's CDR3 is CASSLSRKETQYF. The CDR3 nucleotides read TGTGCCAGCAGTTTATCGAGGAAAGAGACCCAGTACTTC.

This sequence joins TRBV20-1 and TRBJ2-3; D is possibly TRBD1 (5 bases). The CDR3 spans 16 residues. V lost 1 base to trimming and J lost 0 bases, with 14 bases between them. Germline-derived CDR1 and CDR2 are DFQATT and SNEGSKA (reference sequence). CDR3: CSARANRHSSTDTQYF. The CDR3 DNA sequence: TGCAGTGCTAGAGCAAACAGGCATTCTAGCACAGATACGCAGTATTTT.

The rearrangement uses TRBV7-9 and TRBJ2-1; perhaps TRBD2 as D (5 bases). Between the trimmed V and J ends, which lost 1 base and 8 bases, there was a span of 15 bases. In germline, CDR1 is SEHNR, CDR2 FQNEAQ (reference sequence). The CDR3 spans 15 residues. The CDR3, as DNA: TGTGCCAGCAGCTTAGGGGTGGGAAGCGGAGATGAGCAGTTCTTC. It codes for CASSLGVGSGDEQFF.

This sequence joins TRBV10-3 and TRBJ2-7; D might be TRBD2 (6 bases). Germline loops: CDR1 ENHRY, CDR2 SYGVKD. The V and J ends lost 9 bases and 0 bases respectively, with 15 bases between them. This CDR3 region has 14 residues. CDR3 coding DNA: TGTGCCATACGGGAGTTTACTAGCTCCTACGAGCAGTACTTC. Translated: CAIREFTSSYEQYF.

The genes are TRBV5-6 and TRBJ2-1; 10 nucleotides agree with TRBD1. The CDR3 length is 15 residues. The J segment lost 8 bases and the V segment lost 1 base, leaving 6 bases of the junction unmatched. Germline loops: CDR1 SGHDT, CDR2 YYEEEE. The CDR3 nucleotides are TGTGCCAGCAGCTTGAGACAGGGGGCTCTAGATGAGCAGTTCTTC. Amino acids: CASSLRQGALDEQFF.

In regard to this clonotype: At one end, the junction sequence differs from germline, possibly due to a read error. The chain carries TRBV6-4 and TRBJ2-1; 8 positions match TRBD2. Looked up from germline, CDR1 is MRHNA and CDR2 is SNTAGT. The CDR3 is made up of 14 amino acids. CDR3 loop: CASREGRGVCSQFF. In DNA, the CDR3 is TGTGCCAGCCGTGAGGGGCGGGGGGTTTGCTCGCAGTTCTTC.

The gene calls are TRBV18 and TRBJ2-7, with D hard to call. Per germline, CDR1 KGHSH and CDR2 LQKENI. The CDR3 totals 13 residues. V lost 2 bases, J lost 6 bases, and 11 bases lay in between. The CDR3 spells CASSPTQLSEQYF. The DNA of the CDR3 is TGTGCCAGCTCACCAACGCAGCTGTCCGAGCAGTACTTC.

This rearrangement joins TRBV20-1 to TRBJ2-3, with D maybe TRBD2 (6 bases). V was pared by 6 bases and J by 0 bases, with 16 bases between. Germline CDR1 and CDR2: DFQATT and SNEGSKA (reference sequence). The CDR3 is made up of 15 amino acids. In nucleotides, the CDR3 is TGCAGTGCCTACGGAGGGACTCCTAGCACAGATACGCAGTATTTT. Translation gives CSAYGGTPSTDTQYF.

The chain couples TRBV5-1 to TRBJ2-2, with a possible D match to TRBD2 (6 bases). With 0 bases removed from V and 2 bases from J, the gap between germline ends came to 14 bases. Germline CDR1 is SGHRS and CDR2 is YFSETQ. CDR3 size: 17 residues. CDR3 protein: CASSLDGGAGNTGELFF. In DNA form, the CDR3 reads TGCGCCAGCAGCTTGGATGGCGGGGCAGGAAACACCGGGGAGCTGTTTTTT.

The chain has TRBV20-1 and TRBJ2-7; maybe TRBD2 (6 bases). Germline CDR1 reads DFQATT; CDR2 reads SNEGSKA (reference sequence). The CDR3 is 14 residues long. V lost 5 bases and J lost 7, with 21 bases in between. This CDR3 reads CSASKSSEAREQYF. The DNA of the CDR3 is TGCAGTGCTTCGAAATCTAGCGAAGCTAGGGAGCAGTACTTC.

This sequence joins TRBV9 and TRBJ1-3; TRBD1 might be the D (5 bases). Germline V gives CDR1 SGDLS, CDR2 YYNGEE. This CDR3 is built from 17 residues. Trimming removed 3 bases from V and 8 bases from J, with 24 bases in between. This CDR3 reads CASSAHLRDVALDTIYF. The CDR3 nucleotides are TGTGCCAGCAGCGCGCACCTCCGGGACGTCGCTCTGGACACCATATATTTT.

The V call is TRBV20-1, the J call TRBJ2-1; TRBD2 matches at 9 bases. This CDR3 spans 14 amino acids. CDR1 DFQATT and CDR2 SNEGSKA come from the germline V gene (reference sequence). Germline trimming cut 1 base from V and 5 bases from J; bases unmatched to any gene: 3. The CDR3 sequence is CSARGLAGHNEQFF. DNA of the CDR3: TGCAGTGCTAGAGGGCTAGCGGGGCACAATGAGCAGTTCTTC.

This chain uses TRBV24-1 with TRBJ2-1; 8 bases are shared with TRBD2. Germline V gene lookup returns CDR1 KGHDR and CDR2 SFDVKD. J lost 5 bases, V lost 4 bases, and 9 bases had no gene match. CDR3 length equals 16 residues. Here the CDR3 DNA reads TGTGCCACCAGTGACCCGCTAGCGGGCGATAACAATGAGCAGTTCTTC. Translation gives CATSDPLAGDNNEQFF.

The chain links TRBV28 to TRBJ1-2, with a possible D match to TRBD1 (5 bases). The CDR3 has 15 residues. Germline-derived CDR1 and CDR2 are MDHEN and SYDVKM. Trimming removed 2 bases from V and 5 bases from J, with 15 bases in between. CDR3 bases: TGTGCCAGCAGTTTAGGGGCCGGGGAGAGGTATGGCTACACCTTC. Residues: CASSLGAGERYGYTF.